This T cell receptor beta chain was recovered during a study of cytomegalovirus exposure and HLA in healthy donors. This clone was picked up a small number of times. Its antigen is undetermined. Study-level findings and limits: A few CMV-associated chains proved CMV antigen-specific in vitro.

Amplification used 60 Vbeta primers and 13 Jbeta primers. Assay used: immunoSEQ multiplex PCR; TCRdb lists only in-frame clones, some missing. The sample has about 180,000 clones; roughly 82% are singletons. Germline V gene sequence: CDR1 LGHNA, CDR2 YNFKEQ. CDR3 length: 15 residues. V was pared by 0 bases and J by 4 bases, with 12 bases between. The material sequenced was PBMCs. The sequence was collected from a girl aged 2-15 years in good health and CMV-seropositive. This rearrangement joins TRBV4-2 to TRBJ1-1; a possible D gene is TRBD1 (5 bases). The CDR3, as DNA: TGTGCCAGCAGCCAAGATTTCGGCAGGGTCACTGAAGCTTTCTTT. Protein sequence: CASSQDFGRVTEAFF.